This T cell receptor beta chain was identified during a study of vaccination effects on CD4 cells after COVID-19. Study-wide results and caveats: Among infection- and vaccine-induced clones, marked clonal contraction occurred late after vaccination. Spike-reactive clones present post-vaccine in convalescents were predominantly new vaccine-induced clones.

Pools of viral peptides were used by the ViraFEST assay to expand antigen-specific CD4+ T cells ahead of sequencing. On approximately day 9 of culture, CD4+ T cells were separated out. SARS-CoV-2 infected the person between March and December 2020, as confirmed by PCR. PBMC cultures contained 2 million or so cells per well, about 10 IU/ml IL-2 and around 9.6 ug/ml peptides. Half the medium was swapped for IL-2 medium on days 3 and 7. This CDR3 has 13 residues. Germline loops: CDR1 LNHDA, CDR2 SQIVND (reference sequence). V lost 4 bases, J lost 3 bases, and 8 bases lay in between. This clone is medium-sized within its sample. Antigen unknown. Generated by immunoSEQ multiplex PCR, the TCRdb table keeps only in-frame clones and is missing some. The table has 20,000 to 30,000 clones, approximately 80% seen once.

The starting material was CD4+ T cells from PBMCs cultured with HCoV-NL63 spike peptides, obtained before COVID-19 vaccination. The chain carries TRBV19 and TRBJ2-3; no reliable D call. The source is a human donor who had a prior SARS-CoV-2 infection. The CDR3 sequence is CASSNLVTDTQYF. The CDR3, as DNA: TGTGCCAGTAGTAATCTAGTGACAGATACGCAGTATTTT.